One and the same sample provided the 26 T cell receptor beta chains below, sequenced in a study of vaccination effects on CD4 cells after COVID-19. Libraries were prepared by immunoSEQ multiplex PCR; TCRdb keeps only in-frame clonotypes and omits some of them. The sample lists about 66,000 clones, less than 80% occurring once. Following 10 days of culture, CD4+ T cells were isolated. All participants had two doses of either the BNT162b2 or mRNA-1273 vaccine. These receptors' targets are unknown. Sequences were derived from CD4+ T cells from PBMCs cultured without peptide, sampled after COVID-19 vaccination. Receptor source: a human donor who received a COVID-19 vaccine.

This clone was detected many times. The chain uses TRBV28 and TRBJ1-5, with a possible D match to TRBD1 (5 bases). Germline CDR1 is MDHEN and CDR2 is SYDVKM. Deletions cut 5 bases from V and 6 bases from J, with 14 bases between. The CDR3 length is 14 residues. CDR3 sequence: CASSGNRGTQPQHF. The DNA for the CDR3 is TGTGCCAGCAGTGGAAATCGGGGGACTCAGCCCCAGCATTTT.

The genes are TRBV20-1 and TRBJ2-1; D gene unclear. The CDR3 runs to 11 residues. The V and J ends lost 5 bases and 4 bases respectively, with 6 bases between them. Germline CDR1 and CDR2: DFQATT and SNEGSKA (reference sequence). This chain's CDR3 is CSAEDYNEQFF. Written as DNA, the CDR3 is TGCAGTGCTGAAGATTACAATGAGCAGTTCTTC.

This clone has a single count. The gene calls are TRBV2 and TRBJ2-1; D unresolved. The CDR3 extends over 11 amino acids. Germline V CDR1 and CDR2: SNHLY, FYNNEI. V was cut by 7 bases and J by 5 bases, with 6 bases left in between. CDR3 residues: CASTYNNEQFF. CDR3 bases: TGTGCCAGCACATACAACAATGAGCAGTTCTTC.

This clone was counted between two and nine times. The rearrangement links TRBV28 to TRBJ2-2; D might be TRBD2 (6 bases). V was clipped by 5 bases and J by 2 bases, with 9 bases between them. The CDR3 is 14 amino acids. Germline V CDR1 and CDR2: MDHEN, SYDVKM. The CDR3 protein is CASSGTHNTGELFF. DNA of the CDR3: TGTGCCAGCAGTGGGACTCATAACACCGGGGAGCTGTTTTTT.

In its sample, this clone was seen once. The J gene is TRBJ2-5, the V gene TRBV5-1; 8 positions agree with TRBD1. The CDR3 extends over 15 amino acids. V lost 3 bases, J lost 0 bases, and 4 bases stayed unmatched. Germline loops: CDR1 SGHRS, CDR2 YFSETQ. CDR3: CASSSRQGNQETQYF. DNA for the CDR3: TGCGCCAGCAGCTCGAGACAGGGGAACCAAGAGACCCAGTACTTC.

The chain uses TRBV19 and TRBJ2-2; perhaps TRBD2 as D (7 bases). The CDR3 sequence is 16 residues long. Germline values: CDR1 LNHDA, CDR2 SQIVND (reference sequence). V lost 3 bases and J lost 5, with 16 bases in between. CDR3: CASSIFRGADTGELFF. CDR3 DNA: TGTGCCAGTAGTATTTTCCGGGGGGCGGATACCGGGGAGCTGTTTTTT.

The V and J genes are TRBV2 and TRBJ1-4, with TRBD1 as a possible D gene (6 bases). The CDR3 covers 16 residues. V was pared by 4 bases and J by 4 bases, with 16 bases between. Germline CDR1 and CDR2: SNHLY and FYNNEI. The CDR3 loop reads CASSARRGGLNEKLFF. The CDR3 DNA sequence: TGTGCCAGCAGTGCCCGGAGGGGGGGCCTTAATGAAAAACTGTTTTTT.

This chain uses TRBV12-5 with TRBJ2-6; D is perhaps TRBD2 (5 bases). CDR1 is LGHNT, CDR2 FRNRAP, per germline. V shed 0 bases and J shed 2 bases, with 14 bases lying between them. This CDR3 is built from 18 residues. CDR3 loop: CASGLVPDGLTGANVLTF. The CDR3 DNA reads as TGTGCTAGTGGTTTGGTACCGGACGGACTCACTGGGGCCAACGTCCTGACTTTC.

The chain is built from TRBV29-1 and TRBJ1-1; 8 positions agree with TRBD1. Germline loops: CDR1 SQVTM, CDR2 ANQGSEA. The V and J ends lost 6 bases and 4 bases, in that order; junction bases with no gene match: 10. The CDR3 has 14 amino acids. CDR3 bases: TGCAGCGTACCCCGGGACAGGTGGGGCACTGAAGCTTTCTTT. It encodes CSVPRDRWGTEAFF.

This clone was observed a few times. This chain connects TRBV5-1 to TRBJ1-1; possible D gene TRBD1, 5 bases. V gave up 3 bases and J gave up 1 base, with 19 bases separating them. CDR3 length: 17 amino acids. Germline CDR1 reads SGHRS; CDR2 reads YFSETQ. CDR3 bases: TGCGCCAGCAGCTGGGGCAGGGCTCCACAAGGGAACACTGAAGCTTTCTTT. The encoded protein is CASSWGRAPQGNTEAFF.

This clone was counted between two and nine times. V and J are TRBV27 and TRBJ2-7, with D perhaps matching TRBD1 (6 bases). Trimming removed 5 bases at V and 2 bases at J, with 16 bases between. The CDR3 runs 15 residues. Germline assignment: CDR1 MNHEY and CDR2 SMNVEV (reference sequence). Here the CDR3 DNA reads TGTGCCAGCAGTCCATCTCCCAGGGGCCCCTACGAGCAGTACGTC. This translates into CASSPSPRGPYEQYV.

The V call is TRBV7-2, the J call TRBJ1-1; no definite D call. V dropped 1 base and J dropped 3 bases, with 9 bases sitting between them. From germline, CDR1 is SGHTA and CDR2 FQGNSA. The CDR3 has 14 amino acids. CDR3 in amino acids: CASSLEAVYTEAFF. The CDR3 bases are TGTGCCAGCAGCTTAGAAGCGGTTTACACTGAAGCTTTCTTT. The full variable domain, its missing parts supplied by reference TRBV7-2 and TRBJ1-1, is GAGVSQSPSNKVTEKGKDVELRCDPISGHTALYWYRQSLGQGLEFLIYFQGNSAPDKSGLPSDRFSAERTGGSVSTLTIQRTQQEDSAVYLCASSLEAVYTEAFFGQGTRLTVV.

This clone was detected only once. V is TRBV2 and J is TRBJ1-2, with a possible D match to TRBD1 (6 bases). The CDR3 runs 13 residues. In germline, CDR1 is SNHLY, CDR2 FYNNEI. V was cut by 7 bases and J by 8 bases, with 17 bases left in between. For the CDR3, the DNA is TGTGCCAGCACTCAGACAGGATTTCAAGGCTACACCTTC. The encoded protein is CASTQTGFQGYTF.

The rearrangement uses TRBV28 and TRBJ2-1; D is ambiguous. Between the trimmed V and J ends, which lost 6 bases and 4 bases, there was a span of 10 bases. CDR1 MDHEN and CDR2 SYDVKM come from the germline V gene. The CDR3 contains 13 residues. This CDR3 is CASRTVIYNEQFF. Written as DNA, the CDR3 is TGTGCCAGCAGGACGGTAATTTACAATGAGCAGTTCTTC.

V usage is TRBV7-2 and J usage is TRBJ1-1, with 7 bases aligning to TRBD1. The ends lost 5 bases at V and 1 base at J; junction bases unmatched: 7. Germline V gene lookup returns CDR1 SGHTA and CDR2 FQGNSA. The CDR3 extends over 15 amino acids. DNA for the CDR3: TGTGCCAGCAGCCTCGGACAGGCGACGAACACTGAAGCTTTCTTT. This sequence encodes CASSLGQATNTEAFF. Together with reference TRBV7-2 and TRBJ1-1, the CDR3 gives the full variable domain: GAGVSQSPSNKVTEKGKDVELRCDPISGHTALYWYRQSLGQGLEFLIYFQGNSAPDKSGLPSDRFSAERTGGSVSTLTIQRTQQEDSAVYLCASSLGQATNTEAFFGQGTRLTVV.

The V and J genes are TRBV7-2 and TRBJ2-1, with D uncertain. The CDR3 spans 11 residues. The germline CDR1 and CDR2 sequences are SGHTA and FQGNSA. The V end lost 3 bases, the J end lost 10 bases, and 7 bases lay between the germline ends. CDR3 amino acids: CASSFVWEQFF. The CDR3 DNA reads as TGTGCCAGCAGCTTCGTGTGGGAGCAGTTCTTC.

V and J are TRBV6-2 or TRBV6-3 and TRBJ2-7; 8 bases are a match to TRBD2. This CDR3 comprises 16 residues. Germline V gives CDR1 MNHEY, CDR2 SVGEGT. This CDR3 reads CASSNGGGLPTIAGNV. CDR3 nucleotide sequence: TGTGCCAGCAGTAACGGCGGGGGGCTACCTACGATAGCGGGGAACGTC.

The J gene is TRBJ1-1, the V gene TRBV6-5; D gene unclear. V was trimmed by 0 bases and J by 0 bases, leaving 5 bases between them. Germline CDR1 and CDR2: MNHEY and SVGAGI. This CDR3 is built from 14 residues. As DNA, the CDR3 is TGTGCCAGCAGTTACTCGAGCATGAACACTGAAGCTTTCTTT. Protein sequence: CASSYSSMNTEAFF.

This clone occurred a few times. J is TRBJ1-5 and V is TRBV29-1; maybe TRBD1 (5 bases). V was pared by 4 bases and J by 3 bases, with 10 bases between. CDR1 is SQVTM and CDR2 is ANQGSEA in the germline V gene. The CDR3 runs 13 residues. The CDR3 DNA sequence: TGCAGCGTTGGACGGGACGACAATCAGCCCCAGCATTTT. Translation: CSVGRDDNQPQHF.

The chain joins TRBV19 to TRBJ1-3, with unresolved D. This CDR3 is 14 amino acids long. Between the trimmed V and J ends, which lost 6 bases and 3 bases, there was a span of 12 bases. Germline V gene data show CDR1 as LNHDA and CDR2 as SQIVND (reference sequence). CDR3 bases: TGTGCCAGTAGACCCCTGGGAGGTGGAAACACCATATATTTT. Amino acids: CASRPLGGGNTIYF.

The rearrangement joins TRBV7-9 to TRBJ2-5; D remains ambiguous. The germline CDR1 and CDR2 sequences are SEHNR and FQNEAQ (reference sequence). This CDR3 contains 15 residues. V was clipped by 4 bases and J by 4 bases, with 16 bases between them. The CDR3 DNA sequence: TGTGCCAGCAGCTCAGGACGGGTAATCGGAGAGACCCAGTACTTC. Amino acids: CASSSGRVIGETQYF.

The genes are TRBV28 and TRBJ1-2; D uncertain. With 7 bases removed from V and 7 bases from J, the gap between germline ends came to 19 bases. The CDR3 spans 14 residues. Germline loops: CDR1 MDHEN, CDR2 SYDVKM. CDR3 sequence reads: CASTRLILGGGYTF. The CDR3 DNA sequence: TGTGCCAGCACCCGCCTGATCCTAGGTGGTGGCTACACCTTC.

This chain connects TRBV27 to TRBJ2-7; 10 bases line up with TRBD1. Germline V CDR1 and CDR2: MNHEY, SMNVEV (reference sequence). The CDR3 extends over 14 amino acids. J lost 7 bases, V lost 5 bases, and 8 bases had no gene match. The CDR3 nucleotides read TGTGCCAGCAGTCAGCGACAGGGGGCGAGGGAGCAGTACGTC. Translation gives CASSQRQGAREQYV.

The chain recombines TRBV7-9 with TRBJ1-6, with D perhaps TRBD1 (5 bases). The CDR3 spans 15 residues. V shed 5 bases and J shed 2 bases, with 10 bases lying between them. Germline V gene data show CDR1 as SEHNR and CDR2 as FQNEAQ (reference sequence). In DNA form, the CDR3 reads TGTGCCAGCAGCCGGGGGGGACCCTATAATTCACCCCTCCACTTT. It is translated as CASSRGGPYNSPLHF.

The gene calls are TRBV27 and TRBJ1-5; no definite D call. Germline values: CDR1 MNHEY, CDR2 SMNVEV (reference sequence). Trimming shortened V by 0 bases and J by 4 bases, and 7 bases separated the two germline ends. This CDR3 comprises 14 residues. Here the CDR3 reads CASSLSLGNQPQHF. The CDR3 nucleotides are TGTGCCAGCAGTTTATCTCTCGGGAATCAGCCCCAGCATTTT.

The gene calls are TRBV15 and TRBJ2-2, with D possibly being TRBD1 or TRBD2 (5 bases each). V gave up 8 bases and J gave up 2 bases, with 12 bases separating them. From germline, CDR1 is LNHNV and CDR2 YYDKDF (reference sequence). The CDR3 loop spans 14 amino acids. The CDR3 coding sequence is TGTGCCACCGCCGGGACCATAAACACCGGGGAGCTGTTTTTT. Residues: CATAGTINTGELFF.